This T cell receptor (beta chain) was retrieved from a study of blood T cell repertoires in COVID-19 (dated by TCRdb to 2020 to 2021). Regarding the complete study: Samples from collaborators originated in the United States, Italy and Spain and spanned both the acute and convalescent phases of COVID-19. The material from the prospective study consisted of cDNA or gDNA derived from T cells, B-cell-depleted T cells, or PBMCs. Deeply sampled blood TCRbeta repertoires from subjects exposed to, actively infected with, or recovered from COVID-19 were included in the dataset. A freely available public database, intended as a resource for researchers studying the immune response to SARS-CoV-2, is where the repertoires were released. Samples were obtained from the ongoing ImmuneRACE study (first 160 participants) and from over 1,000 subjects provided by 6 global collaborators. Sample metadata almost always included a de-identified subject ID, COVID-19 status, age in years and sex. Where available, HLA class I and class II types were taken from metadata supplied by the sample provider and were not determined by assay-based typing.

TCRbeta CDR3 regions were amplified from genomic DNA by means of the immunoSEQ Assay, a bias-controlled multiplex PCR. In the source study's methods: The number of nucleated cells in each sample was estimated by amplification of reference gene primers within the assay. To quantify the absolute abundance of each unique TCRbeta CDR3 rearrangement, sequence reads were collapsed and filtered. Productive Simpson clonality was computed per sample as the square root of Simpson's diversity index over productive rearrangements. TCRdb obtained this table from immuneACCESS and retained in-frame rearrangements with V and J assigned. These tables miss some clones; where compared with another copy, unresolved V genes account for less than half of the shortfall, and the remainder is unexplained. V and J calls and clone size are given by that table; D and trimming were obtained from the DNA. The sample yields about 430,000 clones; about 90% were counted once. The ten largest make up 0.75% to 0.85% of the sample.

One collaborating source in Seattle enrolled patients while the patients were actively infected and followed the patients over time throughout the course of disease. Collaborating institutions collected whole blood in K2EDTA tubes following their own protocols. For TCRbeta analysis, collaborators shipped samples in one of three forms: frozen whole blood, isolated PBMCs, or DNA extracted from either of those sample types. Comment on this clone: Its antigen is not yet known. Base qualities are not at hand, and no much larger clone is one base apart.

Findings and caveats that apply to the study as a whole: The quantity of clinical and demographic metadata differed by source and by participant and was supplied without curation.

Via the germline V gene (reference sequence), CDR1 is SGHNT and CDR2 YYREEE. Trimming takes 0 bases from V and 4 bases from J, and the germline ends sit 11 bases apart. The CDR3 measures 15 amino acids from cysteine to phenylalanine. Only the CDR3 region is kept as DNA, spanning 45 bases read in frame from base 1. Sequencing input: peripheral blood. The sequence was obtained from a man between 18 and 35 years old with COVID-19, enrolled during active disease. The chain is assembled from TRBV5-4 and TRBJ2-1; matching of 6 bases hints at TRBD2 as the D gene. Read as DNA, the sequence is TGTGCCAGCAGCTTGGATAGCGGATTATACAATGAGCAGTTCTTC. This gives the protein CASSLDSGLYNEQFF. The CDR3, completed at both ends by the reference TRBV5-4 and TRBJ2-1 genes, gives the full variable domain ETGVTQSPTHLIKTRGQQVTLRCSSQSGHNTVSWYQQALGQGPQFIFQYYREEENGRGNFPPRFSGLQFPNYSSELNVNALELDDSALYLCASSLDSGLYNEQFFGPGTRLTVL.